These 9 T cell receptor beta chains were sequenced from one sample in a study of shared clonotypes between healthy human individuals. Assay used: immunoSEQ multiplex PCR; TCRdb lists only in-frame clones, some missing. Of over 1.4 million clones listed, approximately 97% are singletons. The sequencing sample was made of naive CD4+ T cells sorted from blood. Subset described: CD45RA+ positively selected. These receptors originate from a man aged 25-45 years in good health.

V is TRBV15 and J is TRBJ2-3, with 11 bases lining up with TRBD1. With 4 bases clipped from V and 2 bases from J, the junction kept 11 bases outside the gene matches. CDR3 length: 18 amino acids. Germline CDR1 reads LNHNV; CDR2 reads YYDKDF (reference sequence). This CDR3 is CATSTRRGQGAFTDTQYF. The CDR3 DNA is TGTGCCACCAGCACCCGAAGAGGACAGGGGGCTTTCACAGATACGCAGTATTTT.

CDR3 DNA: TGTGCCAGCAGTTACGGGACGGATGAAGCTTTCTTT. It yields the protein CASSYGTDEAFF. The V gene is TRBV6-6, the J gene TRBJ1-1, with D tentatively TRBD1 (5 bases). Trimming stripped 2 bases from V and 7 bases from J, with 8 bases between. The CDR3 has 12 amino acids. CDR1 and CDR2 (germline): MNHNY, SVGAGI (reference sequence).

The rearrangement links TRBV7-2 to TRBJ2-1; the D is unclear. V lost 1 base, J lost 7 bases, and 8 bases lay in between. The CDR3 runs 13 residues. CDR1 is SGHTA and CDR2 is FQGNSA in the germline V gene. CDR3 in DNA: TGTGCCAGCAGCTTAGTCTACGGAAATGAGCAGTTCTTC. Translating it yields CASSLVYGNEQFF. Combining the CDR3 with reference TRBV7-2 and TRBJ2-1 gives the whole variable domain GAGVSQSPSNKVTEKGKDVELRCDPISGHTALYWYRQSLGQGLEFLIYFQGNSAPDKSGLPSDRFSAERTGGSVSTLTIQRTQQEDSAVYLCASSLVYGNEQFFGPGTRLTVL.

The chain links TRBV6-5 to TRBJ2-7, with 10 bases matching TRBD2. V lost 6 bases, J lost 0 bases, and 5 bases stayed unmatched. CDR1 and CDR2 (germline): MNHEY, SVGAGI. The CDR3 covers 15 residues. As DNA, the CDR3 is TGTGCCAGCAGCCGCGGACTAGCGGCCTCCTACGAGCAGTACTTC. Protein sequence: CASSRGLAASYEQYF.

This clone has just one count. The CDR3 DNA reads as TGTGCCTGGACCCATGAGGTCCTTAAAGAAAAACTGTTTTTT. It specifies CAWTHEVLKEKLFF. This sequence joins TRBV30 and TRBJ1-4; D uncertain. V lost 4 bases and J lost 8, with 17 bases in between. The length of the CDR3 is 14 residues. Per the germline V gene, CDR1 is GTSNPN and CDR2 is SVGIG (reference sequence).

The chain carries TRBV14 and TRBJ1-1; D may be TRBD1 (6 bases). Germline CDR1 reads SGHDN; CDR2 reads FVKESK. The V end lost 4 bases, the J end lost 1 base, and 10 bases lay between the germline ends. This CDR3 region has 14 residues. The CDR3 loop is CASSPQGPNTEAFF. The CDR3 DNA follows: TGTGCCAGCAGCCCCCAGGGGCCGAACACTGAAGCTTTCTTT.

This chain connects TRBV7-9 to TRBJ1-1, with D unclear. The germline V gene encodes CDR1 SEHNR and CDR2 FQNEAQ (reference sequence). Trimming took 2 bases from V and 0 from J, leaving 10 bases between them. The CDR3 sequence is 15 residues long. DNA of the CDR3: TGTGCCAGCAGCTTACACAGTTACATGAACACTGAAGCTTTCTTT. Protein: CASSLHSYMNTEAFF.

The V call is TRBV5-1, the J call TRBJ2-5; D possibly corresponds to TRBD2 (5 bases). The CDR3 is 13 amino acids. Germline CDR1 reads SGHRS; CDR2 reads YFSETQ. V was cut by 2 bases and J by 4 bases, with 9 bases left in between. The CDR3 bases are TGCGCCAGCAGCTTTAGGGAGCCAGAGACCCAGTACTTC. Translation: CASSFREPETQYF.

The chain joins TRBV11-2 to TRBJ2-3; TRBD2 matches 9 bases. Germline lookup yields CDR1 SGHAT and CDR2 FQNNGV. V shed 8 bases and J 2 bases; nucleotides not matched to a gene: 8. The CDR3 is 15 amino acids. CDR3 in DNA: TGTGCCAGCGGCGGCGGGAGGGCCGCCACAGATACGCAGTATTTT. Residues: CASGGGRAATDTQYF.